The following is a T cell receptor (beta chain) sequence with its context. Its antigen is still unknown. The PCR ran on 60 Vbeta and 13 Jbeta primers. Using immunoSEQ multiplex PCR, the repertoire was profiled, and TCRdb retains in-frame clones only, with some absent. The data show roughly 100,000 clones, with roughly two thirds seen just once and roughly 3.2% held by the top ten. This record comes from a study of cytomegalovirus exposure and HLA in healthy donors. Study as a whole: Researchers found that approximately 80% of over 350 genotyped donors fell within the Caucasian-associated ancestry cluster. Study outcomes and limitations: V- and J-gene trimming in TCR beta was tied to a missense DCLRE1C variant by an analysis performed later. 164 TCR beta chains were listed as cytomegalovirus-associated. Later analysis identified several of the most significant clusters that appeared linked to common viral pathogens.

V was pared by 1 base and J by 1 base, with 12 bases between. Germline lookup yields CDR1 SGDLS and CDR2 YYNGEE. This CDR3 is 17 amino acids long. Material for sequencing was PBMCs. This sequence originates from a man aged 25-45 years in good health and CMV-seronegative. The rearrangement uses TRBV9 and TRBJ2-6, with D perhaps matching TRBD1 (6 bases). CDR3 DNA sequence: TGTGCCAGCAGCGTAACCCCCGGGACATCTGGGGCCAACGTCCTGACTTTC. This codes for CASSVTPGTSGANVLTF. Full variable domain (rest looked up from reference TRBV9 and TRBJ2-6): DSGVTQTPKHLITATGQRVTLRCSPRSGDLSVYWYQQSLDQGLQFLIQYYNGEERAKGNILERFSAQQFPDLHSELNLSSLELGDSALYFCASSVTPGTSGANVLTFGAGSRLTVL.